Listed here are 32 T cell receptor beta chains from one sample, sequenced in a study of blood T cell repertoires in COVID-19. Clones were sequenced by immunoSEQ multiplex PCR, and TCRdb holds only the in-frame ones, with some missing. The table has about 380,000 clones, approximately 90% seen once. The sequencing sample was made of PBMCs or T cells enriched from blood (not recorded which). The source of these receptors is a woman between 18 and 30 years old who had recovered from COVID-19.

CDR3 sequence: CASSPKDRGRWGEKLFF. The CDR3, as DNA: TGTGCCAGCAGTCCAAAGGACAGGGGGCGCTGGGGTGAAAAACTGTTTTTT. V and J are TRBV6-6 and TRBJ1-4; 11 bases fit TRBD1. The CDR3 consists of 17 residues. CDR1 is MNHNY and CDR2 is SVGAGI in the germline V gene (reference sequence). The junction had 12 bases not matched to a gene; V was cut back by 5 bases and J by 7 bases.

This chain links TRBV5-1 with TRBJ2-1; D is ambiguous. CDR3 length equals 15 residues. The germline CDR1 and CDR2 sequences are SGHRS and YFSETQ. The V gene lost 0 bases and the J gene lost 3 bases, with 10 bases spanning the gap. The CDR3: CASSLADMGYNEQFF. The CDR3 nucleotides read TGCGCCAGCAGCTTGGCCGACATGGGCTACAATGAGCAGTTCTTC.

This chain joins TRBV5-8 and TRBJ1-2; D gene ambiguous. CDR3 length: 11 amino acids. The germline V gene has CDR1 SGHTS and CDR2 YDEGEE. The V end was cut by 0 bases, the J end by 9 bases, with 6 bases between. The CDR3 loop is CASSLGRSYTF. CDR3 DNA: TGTGCCAGCAGCTTGGGGAGGAGCTACACCTTC.

This chain links TRBV11-2 with TRBJ1-6, with D maybe TRBD1 (5 bases). Germline V CDR1 and CDR2: SGHAT, FQNNGV. The V end lost 5 bases, the J end lost 0 bases, and 11 bases lay between the germline ends. This CDR3 is built from 16 residues. The CDR3 nucleotides read TGTGCCAGCAGCCCCGACAGTTTCTCCTATAATTCACCCCTCCACTTT. The encoded protein is CASSPDSFSYNSPLHF. Looking up the rest from reference TRBV11-2 and TRBJ1-6 gives the full variable domain: EAGVAQSPRYKIIEKRQSVAFWCNPISGHATLYWYQQILGQGPKLLIQFQNNGVVDDSQLPKDRFSAERLKGVDSTLKIQPAKLEDSAVYLCASSPDSFSYNSPLHFGNGTRLTVT.

This rearrangement joins TRBV11-2 to TRBJ2-1; a weak D match, TRBD2 (7 bases). The CDR3 length is 15 residues. V was pared by 6 bases and J by 4 bases, with 16 bases between. Germline assignment: CDR1 SGHAT and CDR2 FQNNGV. The CDR3 protein is CASRRRGGGYNEQFF. CDR3 DNA sequence: TGTGCCAGCAGACGCAGAGGGGGGGGTTACAATGAGCAGTTCTTC.

The chain combines TRBV2 with TRBJ1-3; no reliable D call. Trimming took 1 base from V and 0 from J, leaving 13 bases between them. The CDR3 spans 17 residues. CDR1 is SNHLY and CDR2 is FYNNEI in the germline V gene. CDR3 in amino acids: CASSEEVEVRSGNTIYF. The CDR3 DNA follows: TGTGCCAGCAGTGAAGAGGTGGAGGTTCGCTCTGGAAACACCATATATTTT.

V is TRBV3-1 (or the pseudogene TRBV3-2) and J is TRBJ1-1; D unresolved. The V and J ends lost 1 base and 4 bases respectively, with 4 bases between them. This CDR3 spans 12 amino acids. Germline CDR1 LGHDT, CDR2 YNNKEL (reference sequence). The DNA of the CDR3 is TGTGCCAGCAGCCAAGTCGGCACTGAAGCTTTCTTT. Its protein product is CASSQVGTEAFF.

The chain uses TRBV6-5 and TRBJ1-1; a weak D match, TRBD1 (5 bases). V lost 9 bases and J 4 bases, leaving 9 bases between the germline ends. CDR1 MNHEY and CDR2 SVGAGI come from the germline V gene. This CDR3 comprises 11 residues. CDR3 sequence (DNA): TGTGCCAGTTTTAGGGGCACTGAAGCTTTCTTT. It specifies CASFRGTEAFF.

This clone appeared a single time. The V call is TRBV7-2, the J call TRBJ1-1, with unresolved D. From germline, CDR1 is SGHTA and CDR2 FQGNSA. Trimming removed 2 bases from V and 1 base from J, with 11 bases in between. The CDR3 runs 15 residues. The CDR3: CASSLIPLQNTEAFF. The CDR3 nucleotides are TGTGCCAGCAGCTTAATCCCCTTACAGAACACTGAAGCTTTCTTT.

The chain couples TRBV5-8 to TRBJ2-3; 7 bases are a match to TRBD1. V shed 1 base, J shed 4 bases, and the junction held 6 bases outside the gene matches. The CDR3 length is 15 residues. Germline V gene sequence: CDR1 SGHTS, CDR2 YDEGEE. CDR3 bases: TGTGCCAGCAGCTTGTTGAAGGGGGCAGCAGATACGCAGTATTTT. This translates into CASSLLKGAADTQYF.

This clone was counted a few times. The chain carries TRBV3-1 (or the pseudogene TRBV3-2) and TRBJ1-2, with D possibly matching TRBD1 (5 bases). Trimming took off 1 base at V and 6 bases at J, with 12 bases between the two ends. This CDR3 is 14 amino acids long. Germline V gene data show CDR1 as LGHDT and CDR2 as YNNKEL (reference sequence). The CDR3 spells CASSQVSGGNGYTF. CDR3 DNA: TGTGCCAGCAGCCAAGTTTCCGGGGGAAATGGCTACACCTTC.

This chain links TRBV27 with TRBJ2-1, with D maybe TRBD1 (5 bases). The CDR3 consists of 15 residues. CDR1 is MNHEY and CDR2 is SMNVEV in the germline V gene (reference sequence). Trimming left V 3 bases short and J 0 bases short, with 9 bases between. The CDR3 sequence: CASSLDKYSYNEQFF. In nucleotides, the CDR3 is TGTGCCAGCAGTTTGGACAAATACTCCTACAATGAGCAGTTCTTC.

The chain combines TRBV6-5 with TRBJ1-2, with D hard to call. The CDR3 runs 14 residues. Deletions cut 5 bases from V and 4 bases from J, with 14 bases between. Germline values: CDR1 MNHEY, CDR2 SVGAGI. This CDR3 is CASSPSQRVYGYTF. The CDR3 DNA sequence: TGTGCCAGCAGTCCGTCTCAGAGGGTCTATGGCTACACCTTC.

The genes are TRBV5-6 and TRBJ1-6, with 11 bases lining up with TRBD1. Germline assignment: CDR1 SGHDT and CDR2 YYEEEE. The CDR3 contains 16 residues. Germline trimming cut 7 bases from V and 10 bases from J; bases unmatched to any gene: 13. CDR3 DNA: TGTGCCAGCCATTCGGGGACAGGGGGTCGAAGGTCACCCCTCCACTTT. It encodes CASHSGTGGRRSPLHF.

The chain employs TRBV6-5 and TRBJ2-3; 13 nucleotides align to TRBD2. Germline values: CDR1 MNHEY, CDR2 SVGAGI. CDR3 size: 14 residues. V was clipped by 6 bases and J by 6 bases; unmatched bases: 3. The CDR3 sequence: CASRQTSGGDTQYF. The CDR3 nucleotides are TGTGCCAGCAGGCAGACTAGCGGGGGGGATACGCAGTATTTT.

The chain joins TRBV5-1 to TRBJ2-1; 8 positions agree with TRBD2. Unmatched junction bases numbered 19, after V lost 7 bases and J lost 7 bases. The CDR3 has 17 residues. Germline loops: CDR1 SGHRS, CDR2 YFSETQ. CDR3 bases: TGCGCCAGCGGTAGCGAGACACCGGGACTAGGCGGAAATGAGCAGTTCTTC. Translated: CASGSETPGLGGNEQFF.

This clone was found a few times. The chain joins TRBV29-1 to TRBJ2-1, with D tentatively TRBD1 (6 bases). V lost 4 bases, J lost 7 bases, and 26 bases lay in between. The CDR3 sequence is 17 residues long. CDR1 and CDR2 (germline): SQVTM, ANQGSEA. The CDR3 region is CSVATFVWGRNDNEQFF. In nucleotides, the CDR3 is TGCAGCGTTGCCACTTTTGTTTGGGGGCGCAACGATAATGAGCAGTTCTTC.

J is TRBJ2-1 and V is TRBV7-3, with TRBD2 identical over 16 bases. The CDR3 spans 18 residues. With V trimmed by 4 bases and J by 5 bases, 8 bases remained unmatched. Germline CDR1 is SGHTA and CDR2 is FQGTGA. The CDR3 sequence is CASSSGTSGGALNNEQFF. The CDR3, as DNA: TGTGCCAGCAGCTCCGGGACTAGCGGGGGGGCCCTAAACAATGAGCAGTTCTTC.

The chain joins TRBV18 to TRBJ1-4, with 7 bases aligning to TRBD1. The CDR3 consists of 15 residues. V was clipped by 0 bases and J by 5 bases; unmatched bases: 3. Germline CDR1 reads KGHSH; CDR2 reads LQKENI. CDR3 amino acids: CASSPPGQLNEKLFF. The CDR3 region has the DNA TGTGCCAGCTCACCACCGGGACAGCTGAATGAAAAACTGTTTTTT.

This chain connects TRBV29-1 to TRBJ2-7, with 8 bases aligning to TRBD1. After removal of 6 bases from V and 3 bases from J, the junction contained 7 bases not matched to a gene. CDR3 length: 13 amino acids. The V gene's germline CDR1 is SQVTM and CDR2 ANQGSEA. The chain's CDR3 is CSVSDRAGYEQYF. CDR3 sequence (DNA): TGCAGCGTGTCGGACAGGGCCGGCTACGAGCAGTACTTC.

This chain uses TRBV29-1 with TRBJ2-1, with 11 bases fitting TRBD2. The CDR3 extends over 16 amino acids. Germline CDR1 is SQVTM and CDR2 is ANQGSEA. Trimming cost V 6 bases and J 5 bases; bases outside gene matches: 12. Here the CDR3 reads CSVELAGVSQDNEQFF. The CDR3 DNA follows: TGCAGCGTGGAACTAGCGGGGGTTAGTCAGGACAATGAGCAGTTCTTC.

The rearrangement links TRBV6-5 to TRBJ1-2; weak D call: TRBD1 (6 bases). V was trimmed by 6 bases and J by 4 bases, leaving 12 bases between them. This CDR3 comprises 13 residues. Per the germline V gene, CDR1 is MNHEY and CDR2 is SVGAGI. The CDR3 coding sequence is TGTGCCAGCAGCCTCGGACAGATCTATGGCTACACCTTC. Protein sequence: CASSLGQIYGYTF.

This clone was recorded once. This rearrangement joins TRBV18 to TRBJ1-1; D is unresolved. Germline V gene lookup returns CDR1 KGHSH and CDR2 LQKENI. V lost 5 bases and J 3 bases, leaving 7 bases between the germline ends. The CDR3 is 12 amino acids. The CDR3 DNA reads as TGTGCCAGCTCAGGCAGCGACACTGAAGCTTTCTTT. Its protein product is CASSGSDTEAFF.

This clone was counted only a few times. The rearrangement links TRBV5-4 to TRBJ1-2; maybe TRBD1 (5 bases). CDR1 and CDR2 (germline): SGHNT, YYREEE (reference sequence). CDR3 length: 16 amino acids. The ends were cut back, 3 bases at V and 3 bases at J, with 18 bases in the middle. CDR3 amino acids: CASSSPRGDHDYGYTF. The CDR3 bases are TGTGCCAGCAGCTCCCCTCGGGGGGACCACGACTATGGCTACACCTTC.

The CDR3 protein is CASSRDRVGSRPMNTEAFF. The CDR3 DNA reads TGCGCCAGCAGCCGCGACAGGGTAGGTTCCAGGCCCATGAACACTGAAGCTTTCTTT. The chain recombines TRBV4-1 with TRBJ1-1; 7 bases align to TRBD1. CDR1 MGHRA and CDR2 YSYEKL come from the germline V gene. Germline trimming cut 4 bases from V and 0 bases from J; bases unmatched to any gene: 17. The CDR3 runs 19 residues.

The chain recombines TRBV6-5 with TRBJ2-4; D may be TRBD1 (6 bases). This CDR3 comprises 11 residues. Germline CDR1 MNHEY, CDR2 SVGAGI. V dropped 6 bases and J dropped 9 bases, with 9 bases sitting between them. The CDR3 protein is CASSLGGIQYF. The CDR3 region has the DNA TGTGCCAGCAGCCTAGGGGGCATTCAGTACTTC.

The rearrangement links TRBV28 to TRBJ1-6; D is possibly TRBD1 (5 bases). V was shortened by 2 bases and J by 8 bases, with 10 bases between the two germline ends. The CDR3 sequence is 14 residues long. Germline V gene data show CDR1 as MDHEN and CDR2 as SYDVKM. CDR3 sequence: CASSLPAGYSPLHF. The CDR3 coding sequence is TGTGCCAGCAGTTTACCCGCAGGGTATTCACCCCTCCACTTT.

The J gene is TRBJ1-1, the V gene TRBV3-1 (or the pseudogene TRBV3-2), with unresolved D. Trimming removed 4 bases from V and 4 bases from J, with 10 bases in between. The germline V gene encodes CDR1 LGHDT and CDR2 YNNKEL (reference sequence). The CDR3 is 13 residues long. CDR3 DNA sequence: TGTGCCAGCAGCCTCGCACTAGGCACTGAAGCTTTCTTT. It specifies CASSLALGTEAFF.

This chain connects TRBV14 to TRBJ2-5; unclear D gene. Germline CDR1 SGHDN, CDR2 FVKESK. V lost 3 bases to trimming and J lost 5 bases, with 4 bases between them. The CDR3 runs 11 residues. CDR3 nucleotide sequence: TGTGCCAGCAGCCAGTATGAGACCCAGTACTTC. It encodes CASSQYETQYF.

The V gene is TRBV9, the J gene TRBJ2-5; TRBD2 matches 8 bases. Looked up from germline, CDR1 is SGDLS and CDR2 is YYNGEE. Trimming removed 10 bases from V and 3 bases from J; junction bases left unmatched: 8. The CDR3 is made up of 13 amino acids. The CDR3 nucleotides are TGTGCCTCGGGGGGGAAAGGGGAAGAGACCCAGTACTTC. Amino acids: CASGGKGEETQYF.

This chain links TRBV13 with TRBJ1-2, with 8 bases matching TRBD1. This CDR3 spans 15 amino acids. Germline V gene data show CDR1 as PRHDT and CDR2 as FYEKMQ (reference sequence). Trimming cost V 5 bases and J 9 bases; bases outside gene matches: 14. CDR3 nucleotides: TGTGCCAGCAGCCTCTCGAGCAGGGGGCGTGATAGCTACACCTTC. It encodes CASSLSSRGRDSYTF.

The chain joins TRBV5-3 to TRBJ2-5, with D unresolved. TRBV5-3 is known as an ORF, though its function is uncertain. V dropped 4 bases and J dropped 7 bases, with 5 bases sitting between them. This CDR3 comprises 10 residues. CDR3 in DNA: TGTGCCAGAAGCACGGGGACCCAGTACTTC. It is translated as CARSTGTQYF.